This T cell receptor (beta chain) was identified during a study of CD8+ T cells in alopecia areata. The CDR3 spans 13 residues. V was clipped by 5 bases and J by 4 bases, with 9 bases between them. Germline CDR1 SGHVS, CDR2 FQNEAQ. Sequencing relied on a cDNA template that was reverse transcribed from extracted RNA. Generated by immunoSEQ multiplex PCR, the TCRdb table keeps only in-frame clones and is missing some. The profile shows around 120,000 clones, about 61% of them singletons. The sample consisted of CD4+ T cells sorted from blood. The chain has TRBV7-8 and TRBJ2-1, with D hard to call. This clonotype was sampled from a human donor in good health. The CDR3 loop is CASSTRPYNEQFF. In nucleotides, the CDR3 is TGTGCCAGCAGCACGCGGCCTTACAATGAGCAGTTCTTC. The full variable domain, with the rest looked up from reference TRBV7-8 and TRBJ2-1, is GAGVSQSPRYKVAKRGQDVALRCDPISGHVSLFWYQQALGQGPEFLTYFQNEAQLDKSGLPSDRFFAERPEGSVSTLKIQRTQQEDSAVYLCASSTRPYNEQFFGPGTRLTVL.